This is a list of T cell receptor beta chains from one sample in a study of neurological immune-mediated disorders. TCRdb re-called the 5' RACE reads with MiXCR, one entry per CDR3 protein. The sample has under 85,000 distinct CDR3 sequences; 13% to 15% are singletons. The sample taken for sequencing was PBMCs. The receptors were sampled from a woman aged 45-65 years in good health. Both conserved end residues are part of each CDR3. D genes are given only for firm matches. Clone size is stated in some rows and not others, as once, few, many or a class when expanded.

J gene: TRBJ2-2
clone size: many
D gene: -
V gene: TRBV7-2
CDR3 DNA: TGTGCCAGCAATCAGGCCACCGGGGAGCTGTTTTTT
CDR3 protein: CASNQATGELFF

J gene: TRBJ1-2
clone size: -
D gene: TRBD1
V gene: TRBV5-1
CDR3 DNA: TGCGCCAGCGGGACAGGGGAGCAGAATGTCTACACCTTC
CDR3 protein: CASGTGEQNVYTF

J gene: TRBJ1-2
clone size: few
D gene: TRBD1
V gene: TRBV5-1
CDR3 DNA: TGCGCCAGCAGCTTGGCCGGGACAGGGGACTATGGCTACACCTTC
CDR3 protein: CASSLAGTGDYGYTF

J gene: TRBJ1-2
clone size: many
D gene: TRBD1
V gene: TRBV5-1
CDR3 DNA: TGCGCCAGCAGCTTGGGCCACAGGGGAAGCTATGGCTACACCTTC
CDR3 protein: CASSLGHRGSYGYTF

J gene: TRBJ1-2
clone size: many
D gene: TRBD1
V gene: TRBV12-3/TRBV12-4
CDR3 DNA: TGTGCCAGCAGTTCGGCCGGGACAGGGGTATTGTATGGCTACACCTTC
CDR3 protein: CASSSAGTGVLYGYTF

J gene: TRBJ2-1
clone size: many
D gene: TRBD2
V gene: TRBV4-2
CDR3 DNA: TGTGCCAGCAGCCAAGCCGACGGGGGGGCCGACGGTGAGCAGTTCTTC
CDR3 protein: CASSQADGGADGEQFF

J gene: TRBJ2-7
clone size: -
D gene: TRBD1
V gene: TRBV2
CDR3 DNA: TGTGCCAACAGTGATGGGGACAGGCTCTACGAGCAGTACTTC
CDR3 protein: CANSDGDRLYEQYF

J gene: TRBJ2-7
clone size: -
D gene: -
V gene: TRBV6-5
CDR3 DNA: TGTGCCAGCAGTTGGAATTACGAGCAGTACTTC
CDR3 protein: CASSWNYEQYF

J gene: TRBJ1-1
clone size: many
D gene: -
V gene: TRBV29-1
CDR3 DNA: TGCAGCGTTGAAGATCGCAGGGGCACTGAAGCTTTCTTT
CDR3 protein: CSVEDRRGTEAFF

J gene: TRBJ1-1
clone size: many
D gene: TRBD1
V gene: TRBV28
CDR3 DNA: TGTGCCAGCAGTTCAGCCGCCGGGACAGGGTTAACTGAAGCTTTCTTT
CDR3 protein: CASSSAAGTGLTEAFF

J gene: TRBJ2-2
clone size: many
D gene: TRBD2
V gene: TRBV28
CDR3 DNA: TGTGCCAGCCGACTAGCGGGGAGTATAAACACCGGGGAGCTGTTTTTT
CDR3 protein: CASRLAGSINTGELFF

J gene: TRBJ1-6
clone size: -
D gene: -
V gene: TRBV4-1
CDR3 DNA: TGCGCCAGCAGCCAACCCTACCAGGCCCTCCACTTT
CDR3 protein: CASSQPYQALHF

J gene: TRBJ2-1
clone size: many
D gene: -
V gene: TRBV7-3
CDR3 DNA: TGTGCCAGCAGCCCCTCTATAGAGGGTTATGAGCAGTTCTTC
CDR3 protein: CASSPSIEGYEQFF

J gene: TRBJ2-3
clone size: many
D gene: -
V gene: TRBV5-1
CDR3 DNA: TGCGCCAGCAGCTTGATGGGAGATACGCAGTATTTT
CDR3 protein: CASSLMGDTQYF

J gene: TRBJ1-1
clone size: once
D gene: TRBD1
V gene: TRBV7-2
CDR3 DNA: TGTGCCACCAGACCGGGGGCAGGGGGGAACACTGAAGCTTTCTTT
CDR3 protein: CATRPGAGGNTEAFF

J gene: TRBJ2-2
clone size: many
D gene: -
V gene: TRBV5-1
CDR3 DNA: TGCGCCAGCAGCTTGGCCGCTCAGTACACCGGGGAGCTGTTTTTT
CDR3 protein: CASSLAAQYTGELFF

J gene: TRBJ2-7
clone size: -
D gene: -
V gene: TRBV5-1
CDR3 DNA: TGCGCCAGCAGCTTGGCCATTGGGGGACATAGCTACGAGCAGTACTTC
CDR3 protein: CASSLAIGGHSYEQYF

J gene: TRBJ1-5
clone size: many
D gene: -
V gene: TRBV20-1
CDR3 DNA: TGCAGTGCTAGAGATTCAAATCAGCCCCAGCATTTT
CDR3 protein: CSARDSNQPQHF

J gene: TRBJ1-5
clone size: many
D gene: -
V gene: TRBV12-3/TRBV12-4
CDR3 DNA: TGTGCCAGCAAAGAACAGGCGGGTCAGCCCCAGCATTTT
CDR3 protein: CASKEQAGQPQHF

J gene: TRBJ2-1
clone size: many
D gene: -
V gene: TRBV7-9
CDR3 DNA: TGTGCCAGCAGCCCAGGTCAGGGCGACTACAATGAGCAGTTCTTC
CDR3 protein: CASSPGQGDYNEQFF

J gene: TRBJ1-1
clone size: many
D gene: TRBD1
V gene: TRBV12-3/TRBV12-4
CDR3 DNA: TGTGCCAGCACTCTCAGGGGGAGGACTGAAGCTTTCTTT
CDR3 protein: CASTLRGRTEAFF

J gene: TRBJ1-1
clone size: many
D gene: -
V gene: TRBV6-8
CDR3 DNA: TGTGCCAGCAGTTTCTCGGCGGGGCACGGCACTGAAGCTTTCTTT
CDR3 protein: CASSFSAGHGTEAFF

J gene: TRBJ2-2
clone size: many
D gene: TRBD1
V gene: TRBV5-1
CDR3 DNA: TGCGCCAGCAGCTTGGGACAGGGGGCCCCCGGGGAGCTGTTTTTT
CDR3 protein: CASSLGQGAPGELFF

J gene: TRBJ1-2
clone size: many
D gene: TRBD1
V gene: TRBV20-1
CDR3 DNA: TGCAGTGCTGGTTCCAGGGGGTTGCAAGAGGGGTTTTATGGCTACACCTTC
CDR3 protein: CSAGSRGLQEGFYGYTF

J gene: TRBJ2-1
clone size: many
D gene: -
V gene: TRBV9
CDR3 DNA: TGTGCCAGCAGCACGTACAATGAGCAGTTCTTC
CDR3 protein: CASSTYNEQFF

J gene: TRBJ2-2
clone size: -
D gene: TRBD2
V gene: TRBV2
CDR3 DNA: TGTGCCAGCGGGGGGACTAGCGGTAACACCGGGGAGCTGTTTTTT
CDR3 protein: CASGGTSGNTGELFF

J gene: TRBJ1-3
clone size: many
D gene: -
V gene: TRBV2
CDR3 DNA: TGTGCCAGCAATGACGGAAACACCATATATTTT
CDR3 protein: CASNDGNTIYF

J gene: TRBJ2-3
clone size: many
D gene: -
V gene: TRBV9
CDR3 DNA: TGTGCCAGCAGCCCACAGTCCGATACGCAGTATTTT
CDR3 protein: CASSPQSDTQYF

J gene: TRBJ2-1
clone size: many
D gene: -
V gene: TRBV10-3
CDR3 DNA: TGTGCCATCAGTGAGTTGGCGGGATCCTACAATGAGCAGTTCTTC
CDR3 protein: CAISELAGSYNEQFF

J gene: TRBJ2-7
clone size: -
D gene: -
V gene: TRBV18
CDR3 DNA: TGTGCCAGCTCACCTACTTTTTATGGCAGGGAGGTCGAGCAGTACTTC
CDR3 protein: CASSPTFYGREVEQYF

J gene: TRBJ2-3
clone size: many
D gene: TRBD2
V gene: TRBV9
CDR3 DNA: TGTGCCAGCGGTATGTTAACTGGTAGCGGGACAGATACGCAGTATTTT
CDR3 protein: CASGMLTGSGTDTQYF

J gene: TRBJ2-4
clone size: many
D gene: TRBD2
V gene: TRBV5-1
CDR3 DNA: TGCGCCAGCAGCTCTAATAGCGGGACTCCCAAAAACATTCAGTACTTC
CDR3 protein: CASSSNSGTPKNIQYF

J gene: TRBJ1-4
clone size: many
D gene: -
V gene: TRBV12-3/TRBV12-4
CDR3 DNA: TGTGCCAGCAGTAAGCAGACAGCCGGGGAAAAACTGTTTTTT
CDR3 protein: CASSKQTAGEKLFF

J gene: TRBJ2-5
clone size: many
D gene: -
V gene: TRBV7-2
CDR3 DNA: TGTGCCAGCAGCACTCGGGGTTATCAAGAGACCCAGTACTTC
CDR3 protein: CASSTRGYQETQYF

J gene: TRBJ1-1
clone size: many
D gene: -
V gene: TRBV5-1
CDR3 DNA: TGCGCCAGCAGCTTGCTCCTTAGTCCCACTGAAGCTTTCTTT
CDR3 protein: CASSLLLSPTEAFF

J gene: TRBJ2-1
clone size: many
D gene: TRBD2
V gene: TRBV20-1
CDR3 DNA: TGCAGTGCTAGTTCTAGCGGGAGGATCTCCTACAATGAGCAGTTCTTC
CDR3 protein: CSASSSGRISYNEQFF

J gene: TRBJ2-5
clone size: many
D gene: TRBD1
V gene: TRBV20-1
CDR3 DNA: TGCAGTGCCTTTCATCCGGGACAGCAAAGGGAGACCCAGTACTTC
CDR3 protein: CSAFHPGQQRETQYF

J gene: TRBJ1-1
clone size: many
D gene: -
V gene: TRBV20-1
CDR3 DNA: TGCAGTGCTAGAGAGCCGATTGACAGGTGGAACACTGAAGCTTTCTTT
CDR3 protein: CSAREPIDRWNTEAFF

J gene: TRBJ2-4
clone size: many
D gene: -
V gene: TRBV6-6
CDR3 DNA: TGTGCCAGCAGACCAGCCCAAGCCAAAAACATTCAGTACTTC
CDR3 protein: CASRPAQAKNIQYF